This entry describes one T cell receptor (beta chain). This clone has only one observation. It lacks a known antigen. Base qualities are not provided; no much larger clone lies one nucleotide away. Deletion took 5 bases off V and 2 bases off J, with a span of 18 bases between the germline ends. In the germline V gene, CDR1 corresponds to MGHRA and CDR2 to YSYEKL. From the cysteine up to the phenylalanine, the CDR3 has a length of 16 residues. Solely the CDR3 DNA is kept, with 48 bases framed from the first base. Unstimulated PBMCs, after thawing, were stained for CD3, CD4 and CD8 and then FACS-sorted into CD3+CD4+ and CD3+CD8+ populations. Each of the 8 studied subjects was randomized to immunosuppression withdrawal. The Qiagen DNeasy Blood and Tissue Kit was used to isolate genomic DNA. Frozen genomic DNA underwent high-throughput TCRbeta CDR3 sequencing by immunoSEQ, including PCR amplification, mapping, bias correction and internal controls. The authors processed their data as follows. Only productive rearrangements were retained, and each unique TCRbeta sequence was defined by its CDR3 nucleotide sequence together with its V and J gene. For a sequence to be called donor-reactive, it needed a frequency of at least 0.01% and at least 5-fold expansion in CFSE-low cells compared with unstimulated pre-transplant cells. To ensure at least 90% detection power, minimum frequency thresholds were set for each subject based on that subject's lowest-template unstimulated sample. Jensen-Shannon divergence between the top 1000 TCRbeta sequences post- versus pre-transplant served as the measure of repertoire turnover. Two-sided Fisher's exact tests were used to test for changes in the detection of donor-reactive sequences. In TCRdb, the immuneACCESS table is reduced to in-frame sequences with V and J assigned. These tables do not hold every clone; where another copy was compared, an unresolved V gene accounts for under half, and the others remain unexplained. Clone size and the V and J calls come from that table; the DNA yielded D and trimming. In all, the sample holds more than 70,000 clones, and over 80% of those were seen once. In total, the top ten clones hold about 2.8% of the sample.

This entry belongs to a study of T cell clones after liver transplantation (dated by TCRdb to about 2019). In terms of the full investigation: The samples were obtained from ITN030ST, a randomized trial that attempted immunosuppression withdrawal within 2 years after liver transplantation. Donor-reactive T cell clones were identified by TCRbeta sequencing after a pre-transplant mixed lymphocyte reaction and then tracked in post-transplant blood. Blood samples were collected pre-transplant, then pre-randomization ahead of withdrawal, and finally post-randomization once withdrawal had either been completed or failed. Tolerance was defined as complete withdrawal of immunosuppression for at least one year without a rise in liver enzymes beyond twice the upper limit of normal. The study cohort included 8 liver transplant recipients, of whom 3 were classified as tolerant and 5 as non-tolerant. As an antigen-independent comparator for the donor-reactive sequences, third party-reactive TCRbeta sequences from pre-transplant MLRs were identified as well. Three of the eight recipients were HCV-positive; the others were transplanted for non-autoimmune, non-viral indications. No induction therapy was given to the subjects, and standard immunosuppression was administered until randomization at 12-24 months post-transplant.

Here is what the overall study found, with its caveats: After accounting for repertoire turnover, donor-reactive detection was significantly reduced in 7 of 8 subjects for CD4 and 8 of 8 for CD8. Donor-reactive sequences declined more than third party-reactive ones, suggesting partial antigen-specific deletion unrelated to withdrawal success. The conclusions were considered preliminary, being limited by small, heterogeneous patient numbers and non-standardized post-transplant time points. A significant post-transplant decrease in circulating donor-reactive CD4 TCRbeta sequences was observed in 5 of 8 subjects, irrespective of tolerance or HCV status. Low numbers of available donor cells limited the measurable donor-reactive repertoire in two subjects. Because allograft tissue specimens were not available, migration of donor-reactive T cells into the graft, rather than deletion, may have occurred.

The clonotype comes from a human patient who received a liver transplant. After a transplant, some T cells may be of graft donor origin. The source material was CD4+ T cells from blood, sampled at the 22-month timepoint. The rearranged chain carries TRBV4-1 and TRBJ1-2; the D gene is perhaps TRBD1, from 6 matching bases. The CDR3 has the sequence CASSFLPGALNYGYTF. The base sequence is TGCGCCAGCAGCTTCCTCCCAGGGGCCCTAAACTATGGCTACACCTTC.